Reported below is one T cell receptor beta chain. TCRdb's copy holds only in-frame clones and misses some; the assay was immunoSEQ multiplex PCR. The repertoire consists of about 140,000 clones, with roughly 92% occurring once and the leading ten covering approximately 10%. The data stem from a study of control samples from healthy donors and cancer patients. Germline CDR1 SGHTS, CDR2 YDEGEE. Trimming at V came to 9 bases and at J to 4 bases, leaving 9 bases not matched to a gene. The CDR3 is made up of 13 amino acids. The source material was blood. The chain has TRBV5-8 and TRBJ1-2; the match to TRBD1 covers 7 bases. This sequence was found in a man younger than 45 in good health. The CDR3 coding sequence is TGTGCCACCCAAAGGGGGCCCTCCTATGGCTACACCTTC. This encodes CATQRGPSYGYTF.